This T cell receptor (beta chain) originates from a study of CD8+ T cells in alopecia areata. Regarding the study as a whole: Scalp and blood samples kept many expanded lesional clones throughout tofacitinib.

After isolation, RNA underwent reverse transcription to generate cDNA as the sequencing template. Assay: immunoSEQ multiplex PCR; the TCRdb copy retains only in-frame clones and omits some. Of 70,000 or so clones listed, roughly 30% are singletons. Remarks on this clone: Its antigen remains unidentified.

The treatment was: oral pan-JAK inhibitor, 5-10 mg twice daily. J lost 6 bases, V lost 8 bases, and 17 bases had no gene match. This CDR3 has 17 amino acids. From germline, CDR1 is MNHEY and CDR2 SMNVEV (reference sequence). This TCR was sampled from a human donor with alopecia areata. This chain joins TRBV27 and TRBJ2-2; 8 bases are a match to TRBD2. The sequencing used CD8+ T cells sorted from blood, collected at week 4, from a patient treated with tofacitinib. The CDR3 reads CASSGREASLGSGELFF. CDR3 sequence (DNA): TGTGCCAGCTCCGGGCGGGAGGCCTCCCTTGGGTCCGGGGAGCTGTTTTTT.